What follows are 16 T cell receptor beta chains derived from one specimen sequenced in a study of blood T cell repertoires in COVID-19. Measured with immunoSEQ multiplex PCR; TCRdb has only the in-frame clones, and not every one. The sample yields under 300,000 clones, approximately 80% seen once. The source material was peripheral blood. Receptors originate from a woman aged 60-70 years with active or convalescent COVID-19.

The rearrangement links TRBV7-8 to TRBJ1-2, with D unresolved. Germline loops: CDR1 SGHVS, CDR2 FQNEAQ. Trimming stripped 5 bases from V and 0 bases from J, with 13 bases between. The CDR3 is 15 amino acids. In DNA form, the CDR3 reads TGTGCCAGCAGCCCCCGTGGCGGAGCTAACTATGGCTACACCTTC. Translating gives CASSPRGGANYGYTF.

This rearrangement joins TRBV5-1 to TRBJ2-7, with 8 bases that match TRBD1. The CDR3 covers 15 residues. Germline values: CDR1 SGHRS, CDR2 YFSETQ. After removal of 7 bases from V and 0 bases from J, the junction contained 9 bases not matched to a gene. The CDR3 loop reads CASAPNRGDSYEQYF. CDR3 sequence (DNA): TGCGCCAGCGCACCAAACAGGGGGGACTCCTACGAGCAGTACTTC.

This sequence joins TRBV27 and TRBJ2-3; 7 nucleotides line up with TRBD2. The germline V gene has CDR1 MNHEY and CDR2 SMNVEV (reference sequence). V lost 6 bases, J lost 8 bases, and 11 bases stayed unmatched. The CDR3 totals 14 residues. CDR3 nucleotides: TGTGCCAGCAGGTCCGGGACTAACCATATTACGCAGTATTTT. The encoded protein is CASRSGTNHITQYF.

Comment on this clone: The junction shows a germline mismatch at one end, possibly a read error. The chain couples TRBV10-2 to TRBJ2-1; 8 positions agree with TRBD2. From germline, CDR1 is WSHSY and CDR2 SAAADI. The CDR3 spans 13 residues. The CDR3 region is CASSEENGGGMLF. DNA for the CDR3: TGCGCCAGCAGTGAGGAGAACGGGGGGGGCATGCTCTTC.

The rearrangement links TRBV5-1 to TRBJ1-1; D is unclear. Trimming shortened V by 4 bases and J by 4 bases, and 14 bases separated the two germline ends. The CDR3 spans 14 residues. The germline CDR1 and CDR2 sequences are SGHRS and YFSETQ. CDR3 in DNA: TGCGCCAGCAGCCCGACTCAGAGCACCACTGAAGCTTTCTTT. It codes for CASSPTQSTTEAFF.

This clone was detected only a few times. The chain combines TRBV19 with TRBJ2-1, with D maybe TRBD2 (5 bases). CDR3 length: 17 amino acids. Germline-derived CDR1 and CDR2 are LNHDA and SQIVND (reference sequence). V was pared by 4 bases and J by 8 bases, with 24 bases between. DNA of the CDR3: TGTGCCAGTAGTACGCCTAAGAGCGGCCTGGGCGAGGATGAGCAGTTCTTC. Protein: CASSTPKSGLGEDEQFF.

The chain employs TRBV6-1 and TRBJ1-2; tentatively, D is TRBD1 (5 bases). Trimming removed 0 bases from V and 2 bases from J, with 13 bases in between. Germline V gene sequence: CDR1 MNHNS, CDR2 SASEGT. This CDR3 contains 16 residues. CDR3 sequence: CASSEAGGRGNYGYTF. The CDR3 DNA reads as TGTGCCAGCAGTGAAGCGGGGGGAAGGGGCAACTATGGCTACACCTTC.

This chain uses TRBV19 with TRBJ1-6, with TRBD1 matching 9 bases. Germline lookup yields CDR1 LNHDA and CDR2 SQIVND (reference sequence). This CDR3 is built from 15 residues. V dropped 6 bases and J dropped 9; count of bases not matched to a gene: 9. CDR3 amino acids: CASSPLGTGPSPLHF. In nucleotides, the CDR3 is TGTGCCAGTAGCCCCCTGGGGACAGGGCCTTCACCCCTCCACTTT.

The chain recombines TRBV25-1 with TRBJ2-1, with D perhaps TRBD2 (5 bases). CDR1 MGHDK and CDR2 SYGVNS come from the germline V gene. CDR3 length equals 11 residues. Trimming stripped 6 bases from V and 7 bases from J, with 7 bases between. CDR3 sequence: CASRDWNEQFF. Written as DNA, the CDR3 is TGTGCCAGCAGGGACTGGAATGAGCAGTTCTTC.

The V gene is TRBV7-6, the J gene TRBJ2-1, with D perhaps TRBD2 (6 bases). The CDR3 consists of 14 residues. In germline, CDR1 is SGHVS, CDR2 FNYEAQ. V dropped 1 base and J dropped 5 bases, with 9 bases sitting between them. The CDR3 loop reads CASSLVVADNEQFF. CDR3 bases: TGTGCCAGCAGCTTAGTCGTAGCGGACAATGAGCAGTTCTTC.

This sequence joins TRBV4-1 and TRBJ1-6; D is unresolved. The length of the CDR3 is 12 residues. Germline V CDR1 and CDR2: MGHRA, YSYEKL. Trimming removed 5 bases from V and 13 bases from J, with 12 bases in between. The CDR3 loop is CASSSWEAPLHF. The CDR3 DNA reads TGCGCCAGCAGCAGTTGGGAGGCCCCCCTCCACTTT.

Points on this clone: The sample holds other DNA sequences that translate to the same CDR3. This chain links TRBV7-9 with TRBJ1-2; D gene ambiguous. With 3 bases removed from V and 2 bases from J, the gap between germline ends came to 7 bases. The germline gives CDR1 SEHNR, CDR2 FQNEAQ (reference sequence). CDR3 size: 13 residues. The CDR3 loop reads CASSLGGNYGYTF. The DNA of the CDR3 is TGTGCCAGCAGCTTGGGAGGGAACTATGGCTACACCTTC.

V usage is TRBV20-1 and J usage is TRBJ2-7; 8 bases align to TRBD2. The CDR3 totals 14 residues. The V gene end was trimmed by 3 bases and the J gene end by 6 bases; junction bases not matched to a gene: 10. The germline CDR1 and CDR2 sequences are DFQATT and SNEGSKA (reference sequence). CDR3 sequence: CSASLSGKRGEQYV. CDR3 DNA: TGCAGTGCTAGTCTTAGCGGGAAACGGGGCGAGCAGTACGTC.

There are a few counts of this clone. This rearrangement joins TRBV11-2 to TRBJ1-1, with a possible D match to TRBD1 (5 bases). Germline CDR1 and CDR2: SGHAT and FQNNGV. Trimming cost V 6 bases and J 1 base, with 12 bases left between them. The CDR3 consists of 14 residues. CDR3 region: CASSQQTANTEAFF. In DNA form, the CDR3 reads TGTGCCAGCAGTCAGCAGACAGCGAACACTGAAGCTTTCTTT.

The chain carries TRBV6-5 and TRBJ2-7, with TRBD1 matching over 10 bases. Germline CDR1 is MNHEY and CDR2 is SVGAGI. The CDR3 length is 14 residues. V lost 6 bases to trimming and J lost 4 bases; unmatched junction nucleotides: 6. The CDR3 nucleotides are TGTGCCAGCAGACCGGGACAGGGGAAATACGAGCAGTACTTC. This encodes CASRPGQGKYEQYF.

The J gene is TRBJ1-2, the V gene TRBV24-1, with 11 bases matching TRBD1. The CDR3 has 15 amino acids. Trimming at V came to 4 bases and at J to 4 bases, leaving 4 bases not matched to a gene. Germline CDR1 and CDR2: KGHDR and SFDVKD. The DNA for the CDR3 is TGTGCCACCAGTGAGGGACAGGGGGATACCTATGGCTACACCTTC. Translated, it gives CATSEGQGDTYGYTF.